Presented here are 14 T cell receptor beta chains from one specimen sequenced in a study of a mutant IDH1 vaccine in newly diagnosed glioma. These receptors have no known antigen. TCRdb's copy holds only in-frame clones and misses some; the assay was immunoSEQ multiplex PCR. Among fewer than 55,000 clones, almost 65% were seen once, and the ten largest hold about 5%. Sample time point: week 47, end of study. Alongside topical imiquimod, each dose of vaccine comprised 300 ug of mutant IDH1 20-mer peptide. This material consisted of peripheral blood mononuclear cells (PBMCs), taken from a glioma patient whose treatment included an IDH1 peptide vaccine. Every receptor here comes from a man aged 40-49 years with glioma. Some clones in this sample may be carry-over from other donors' samples.

V is TRBV7-9 and J is TRBJ1-1; possible D gene TRBD1, 6 bases. Trimming left V 3 bases short and J 2 bases short, with 13 bases between. The CDR3 contains 15 residues. In germline, CDR1 is SEHNR, CDR2 FQNEAQ (reference sequence). The CDR3 DNA is TGTGCCAGCAGCTTTCCGCGGGGGGCCAACACTGAAGCTTTCTTT. Translation gives CASSFPRGANTEAFF.

The chain links TRBV4-2 to TRBJ2-2; 15 nucleotides agree with TRBD2. The CDR3 extends over 20 amino acids. Germline V gives CDR1 LGHNA, CDR2 YNFKEQ. V lost 2 bases, J lost 2 bases, and 9 bases stayed unmatched. The CDR3 DNA sequence: TGTGCCAGCAGCCAACTTTACGGGACTAGCGGGGGGATCAACACCGGGGAGCTGTTTTTT. It translates to CASSQLYGTSGGINTGELFF.

CDR3 bases: TGTGCCAGCAGTGGAGGGGGGTTCGGGGGCACAGATACGCAGTATTTT. Amino acids: CASSGGGFGGTDTQYF. The V and J genes are TRBV6-1 and TRBJ2-3; D may be TRBD1 or TRBD2 (6 bases each). Trimming took 4 bases from V and 1 from J, leaving 15 bases between them. CDR1 and CDR2 (germline): MNHNS, SASEGT. The CDR3 is 16 amino acids.

This clone came up a few times. The chain employs TRBV30 and TRBJ1-2, with TRBD1 matching over 7 bases. This CDR3 is 13 amino acids long. Germline CDR1 reads GTSNPN; CDR2 reads SVGIG (reference sequence). The J segment lost 5 bases and the V segment lost 5 bases, leaving 8 bases of the junction unmatched. CDR3 nucleotide sequence: TGTGCCTGGTTTAGACAGGGACGATATGGCTACACCTTC. It codes for CAWFRQGRYGYTF. The full variable domain, completed using reference TRBV30 and TRBJ1-2, is SQTIHQWPATLVQPVGSPLSLECTVEGTSNPNLYWYRQAAGRGLQLLFYSVGIGQISSEVPQNLSASRPQDRQFILSSKKLLLSDSGFYLCAWFRQGRYGYTFGSGTRLTVV.

The J gene is TRBJ1-5, the V gene TRBV30, with TRBD1 identical over 7 bases. CDR1 and CDR2 (germline): GTSNPN, SVGIG (reference sequence). CDR3 length equals 16 residues. Unmatched junction bases numbered 13, after V lost 1 base and J lost 7 bases. CDR3 nucleotide sequence: TGTGCCTGGAGTGAGTCAGGGGGTAGAGTCATACAGCCCCAGCATTTT. This encodes CAWSESGGRVIQPQHF.

V gene TRBV5-1 combines with J gene TRBJ2-3; possibly TRBD1 for D (5 bases). The CDR3 runs 14 residues. With 4 bases removed from V and 3 bases from J, the gap between germline ends came to 12 bases. Germline V gene lookup returns CDR1 SGHRS and CDR2 YFSETQ. CDR3 nucleotides: TGCGCCAGCAGCCCGGCGACAGCTACAGATACGCAGTATTTT. Amino acid sequence: CASSPATATDTQYF. Based on the CDR3 plus reference TRBV5-1 and TRBJ2-3, the full variable domain is KAGVTQTPRYLIKTRGQQVTLSCSPISGHRSVSWYQQTPGQGLQFLFEYFSETQRNKGNFPGRFSGRQFSNSRSEMNVSTLELGDSALYLCASSPATATDTQYFGPGTRLTVL.

The chain joins TRBV13 to TRBJ2-1, with 15 nucleotides matching TRBD2. Germline CDR1 is PRHDT and CDR2 is FYEKMQ (reference sequence). Trimming at V came to 4 bases and at J to 2 bases, leaving 6 bases not matched to a gene. The CDR3 is 18 residues long. The CDR3 protein is CASSWGTSGGWTYNEQFF. CDR3 in DNA: TGTGCCAGCAGCTGGGGGACTAGCGGGGGGTGGACCTACAATGAGCAGTTCTTC.

About this clone: Different DNA sequences within this sample yield the same CDR3. The V gene is TRBV6-6, the J gene TRBJ1-1; no clear D gene. The CDR3 sequence is 14 residues long. With 5 bases removed from V and 0 bases from J, the gap between germline ends came to 10 bases. Germline CDR1 MNHNY, CDR2 SVGAGI (reference sequence). As DNA, the CDR3 is TGTGCCAGCAGTCGCACGGGGTTGAACACTGAAGCTTTCTTT. It translates to CASSRTGLNTEAFF.

The chain employs TRBV29-1 and TRBJ2-5; unclear D gene. CDR3 size: 12 residues. Trimming took 4 bases from V and 5 from J, leaving 11 bases between them. From germline, CDR1 is SQVTM and CDR2 ANQGSEA. The CDR3 sequence: CSVGVLGETQYF. CDR3 DNA: TGCAGCGTTGGCGTTCTGGGGGAGACCCAGTACTTC. Full variable domain (remainder filled in from reference TRBV29-1 and TRBJ2-5): SAVISQKPSRDICQRGTSLTIQCQVDSQVTMMFWYRQQPGQSLTLIATANQGSEATYESGFVIDKFPISRPNLTFSTLTVSNMSPEDSSIYLCSVGVLGETQYFGPGTRLLVL.

This clone turned up a few times. V and J are TRBV2 and TRBJ1-6; 11 nucleotides align to TRBD1. The CDR3 sequence is 15 residues long. Germline V gene sequence: CDR1 SNHLY, CDR2 FYNNEI. The trim removed 0 bases at V and 9 bases at J, leaving 1 base unmatched. The chain's CDR3 is CASSEAGTGGSPLHF. CDR3 coding DNA: TGTGCCAGCAGTGAAGCGGGGACAGGGGGTTCACCCCTCCACTTT.

The rearrangement uses TRBV5-6 and TRBJ1-5, with D unresolved. Germline V lookup: CDR1 SGHDT, CDR2 YYEEEE. The length of the CDR3 is 15 residues. V was trimmed by 5 bases and J by 5 bases, leaving 17 bases between them. The CDR3 nucleotides are TGTGCCAGCAGTCACAGCGGAGTTTTATATCAGCCCCAGCATTTT. Protein product: CASSHSGVLYQPQHF.

The chain joins TRBV9 to TRBJ1-1; D remains ambiguous. V was trimmed by 4 bases and J by 1 base, leaving 8 bases between them. The CDR3 runs to 13 residues. Germline V CDR1 and CDR2: SGDLS, YYNGEE. As DNA, the CDR3 is TGTGCCAGCAGCACCCGACAGAACACTGAAGCTTTCTTT. It codes for CASSTRQNTEAFF.

This chain connects TRBV6-5 to TRBJ1-5, with a possible D match to TRBD1 (6 bases). This CDR3 contains 15 residues. The V and J ends lost 4 bases and 1 base respectively, with 11 bases between them. CDR1 is MNHEY and CDR2 is SVGAGI in the germline V gene. The DNA of the CDR3 is TGTGCCAGCAGTTCCGGGACATGGAGCAATCAGCCCCAGCATTTT. It is translated as CASSSGTWSNQPQHF.

The rearrangement links TRBV11-2 to TRBJ2-3; D unclear. The ends were cut back, 5 bases at V and 9 bases at J, with 33 bases in the middle. Germline V lookup: CDR1 SGHAT, CDR2 FQNNGV. The CDR3 runs to 19 residues. The CDR3 reads CASSADTLGLFGPGRTQYF. CDR3 in DNA: TGTGCCAGCAGCGCCGATACCCTTGGCCTTTTTGGACCAGGAAGAACGCAGTATTTT.